This T cell receptor (beta chain) was recorded in a study of metastatic and nonmetastatic thyroid tumors. Looking at the study overall: It was across blood and tumor or nodule tissue from malignant and benign thyroid patients that repertoires were compared.

TCRdb re-called clones from the PCR reads using MiXCR. Of around 12,000 clones listed, around 10% are singletons. Sample share makes this clone medium-sized (0.01 to 0.1%). CDR3 length: 13 residues. Trimming left V 3 bases short and J 5 bases short, with 9 bases between. Thyroid surgery took place with no prior treatment in any patient. The origin of this receptor is a female donor with papillary thyroid cancer or a benign thyroid nodule (not recorded which). Some clones in this sample may be carry-over from other donors' samples. This chain joins TRBV12-3 or TRBV12-4 and TRBJ2-3, with TRBD1 as a possible D gene (5 bases). Sequencing was carried out using blood. The CDR3 DNA follows: TGTGCCAGCAGTTTGGCCCAGGGAGATACGCAGTATTTT. Amino acid sequence: CASSLAQGDTQYF.